One sample yielded the 12 T cell receptor beta chains listed below, sequenced in a study of T cell repertoires in cytomegalovirus infection. In TCRdb, the reads were re-called with MiXCR into one record per CDR3 protein. This table has roughly 600,000 distinct CDR3 sequences, less than 25% appearing once. Input material: CD8+ T cells from PBMCs. The receptors originated from a human donor in good health (CMV status not recorded). Some clones in this sample may be carry-over from other donors' samples.

V gene TRBV19 combines with J gene TRBJ1-1; unclear D gene. Germline values: CDR1 LNHDA, CDR2 SQIVND (reference sequence). There are 14 residues in the CDR3. The V and J ends lost 1 base and 1 base respectively, with 7 bases between them. The CDR3 spells CASSIGFRNTEAFF. The CDR3 DNA sequence: TGTGCCAGTAGTATAGGTTTCCGGAACACTGAAGCTTTCTTT.

This clonotype was recorded a few times. The J gene is TRBJ2-3, the V gene TRBV7-8; 10 bases map to TRBD2. Germline values: CDR1 SGHVS, CDR2 FQNEAQ. The V segment lost 1 base and the J segment 0 bases; nucleotides outside the gene matches: 4. The CDR3 extends over 17 amino acids. This CDR3 is CASSLDLAGASTDTQYF. The CDR3 DNA reads as TGTGCCAGCAGCTTAGATCTAGCGGGGGCTAGCACAGATACGCAGTATTTT.

The sample holds many counts of this clonotype. One junction end does not reproduce the germline sequence, and a read error may be involved. The chain joins TRBV7-2 to TRBJ2-7; tentatively, D is TRBD1 (6 bases). Germline V lookup: CDR1 SGHTA, CDR2 FQGNSA. CDR3 length: 10 residues. CDR3 sequence: CASSHLDSLF. The CDR3 region has the DNA TGTGCCAGCAGCCACCTGGACAGTCTATTC.

The chain recombines TRBV20-1 with TRBJ2-3; no reliable D call. Deletions cut 3 bases from V and 2 bases from J, with 9 bases between. This CDR3 has 13 amino acids. The germline V gene encodes CDR1 DFQATT and CDR2 SNEGSKA (reference sequence). CDR3 in DNA: TGCAGTGCTAGGATCGCGTTCACAGATACGCAGTATTTT. This sequence encodes CSARIAFTDTQYF.

This clonotype occurred a few times. The genes are TRBV28 and TRBJ2-3, with D tentatively TRBD2 (7 bases). In germline, CDR1 is MDHEN, CDR2 SYDVKM. The CDR3 loop spans 16 amino acids. V lost 5 bases and J 2 bases, leaving 17 bases between the germline ends. CDR3 bases: TGTGCCAGCAGTCTGCCGGGGGGCCGAATCACAGATACGCAGTATTTT. It translates to CASSLPGGRITDTQYF.

This clonotype has at least ten counts. The chain employs TRBV7-9 and TRBJ1-5; D not resolved. V lost 4 bases, J lost 3 bases, and 13 bases lay in between. Per germline, CDR1 SEHNR and CDR2 FQNEAQ (reference sequence). The CDR3 consists of 15 residues. The CDR3 region has the DNA TGTGCCAGCAGCTCCGATACAGAAGACAATCAGCCCCAGCATTTT. Translated: CASSSDTEDNQPQHF.

The chain employs TRBV28 and TRBJ1-5; TRBD1 agrees at 10 bases. The J segment lost 7 bases and the V segment lost 6 bases, leaving 12 bases of the junction unmatched. Germline-derived CDR1 and CDR2 are MDHEN and SYDVKM. This CDR3 has 16 amino acids. The CDR3 loop reads CASRYLRDRGDQPQHF. The CDR3 nucleotides are TGTGCCAGCAGATATCTAAGGGACAGGGGAGACCAGCCCCAGCATTTT.

Only a few counts were recorded for this clonotype. The chain couples TRBV20-1 to TRBJ2-5, with TRBD2 matching 13 bases. The trim removed 2 bases at V and 4 bases at J, leaving 7 bases unmatched. The CDR3 runs to 16 residues. Germline V gene sequence: CDR1 DFQATT, CDR2 SNEGSKA (reference sequence). CDR3 DNA sequence: TGCAGTGCTAGACCAACTAGCGGGGGGGCTATAGAGACCCAGTACTTC. It is translated as CSARPTSGGAIETQYF.

In its sample, this clonotype was seen many times. The J gene is TRBJ2-7, the V gene TRBV7-8; the match to TRBD2 covers 7 bases. Germline values: CDR1 SGHVS, CDR2 FQNEAQ. The length of the CDR3 is 14 residues. Trimming took 3 bases from V and 5 from J; bases not matched to a gene: 7. CDR3 in DNA: TGTGCCAGCAGCTTTCCGGGGGGTCTGGACGAGCAGTACTTC. This codes for CASSFPGGLDEQYF.

Only a few counts were recorded for this clonotype. V is TRBV14 and J is TRBJ2-5; D remains unclear. Germline V gene lookup returns CDR1 SGHDN and CDR2 FVKESK. The CDR3 consists of 14 residues. V lost 0 bases to trimming and J lost 5 bases, with 10 bases between them. The CDR3 loop is CASSQDGSWETQYF. Written as DNA, the CDR3 is TGTGCCAGCAGCCAAGATGGTTCATGGGAGACCCAGTACTTC.

This clonotype was counted only a few times. Here the CDR3 reads CASSRRTGDPDEKLFF. The CDR3, as DNA: TGTGCCAGCAGTCGACGGACAGGGGACCCCGATGAAAAACTGTTTTTT. The rearrangement joins TRBV6-2 or TRBV6-3 to TRBJ1-4; 9 positions match TRBD1. CDR3 size: 16 residues. Germline assignment: CDR1 MNHEY and CDR2 SVGEGT. Trimming took 5 bases from V and 6 from J; bases not matched to a gene: 10.

This clonotype was seen only a few times. The rearrangement uses TRBV7-9 and TRBJ2-1; TRBD1 matches at 7 bases. The CDR3 is 15 residues long. Per the germline V gene, CDR1 is SEHNR and CDR2 is FQNEAQ (reference sequence). V gave up 5 bases and J gave up 3 bases; unmatched junction bases: 7. In nucleotides, the CDR3 is TGTGCCAGCAGCATCCGGGACAGTAACTACAATGAGCAGTTCTTC. Protein product: CASSIRDSNYNEQFF.